The T cell receptor (beta chain) under discussion was sequenced for a study of OX40 agonist ivuxolimab in advanced cancers. General observations from the study: Among the least clonally expanded were partial responders at 0.1-3.0 mg/kg. Blood T cells, both CD4+ and CD8+, expanded clonally by week 6 at 0.1 to 3.0 mg/kg.

V was trimmed by 2 bases and J by 0 bases, leaving 7 bases between them. The germline V gene has CDR1 SGHRS and CDR2 YFSETQ. The CDR3 has 14 residues. Details on this clone: The antigen is undetermined.

Sequencing used immunoSEQ multiplex PCR; TCRdb keeps in-frame clones, though not all of them. In the table there are under 80,000 clones, 85% to 90% of which are singletons. This TCR was sampled from an adult with an advanced solid tumor such as melanoma, head and neck, liver or kidney cancer. The chain couples TRBV5-1 to TRBJ2-3; unclear D gene. The sample was CD4+ or CD8+ T cells sorted from blood, taken in a trial of the OX40 agonist ivuxolimab. CDR3 bases: TGCGCCAGCAGCTTACGGACCAGCACAGATACGCAGTATTTT. Amino acids: CASSLRTSTDTQYF.